This T cell receptor (beta chain) was sequenced in a study of regulatory T cells in long-lasting Graves disease. Library construction for TCR beta used iRepertoire HTBI primers and Arm-PCR of CDR3 regions. TCRdb re-called the multiplex PCR reads with MiXCR, one entry per CDR3 protein. Among some 340,000 distinct CDR3 sequences listed, 12% were seen once. Looked up from germline, CDR1 is MNHGY and CDR2 is SAAAGT. The CDR3 is 19 residues long. Described time point: newly diagnosed GD, antithyroid drugs for less than 3 months. Researchers made the TCR library from RNA that was extracted from PBMCs. By American Thyroid Association guidelines, Graves' disease was diagnosed in the cohort. As regards this clonotype: A far larger clone is just one base off, so this is likely a read error.

This same sample was also part of a study on T cells in Graves' hyperthyroidism and ophthalmopathy.

V usage is TRBV6-8 and J usage is TRBJ2-2, with 7 bases identical to TRBD2. This specimen was peripheral blood mononuclear cells (PBMCs), taken at new diagnosis, from a patient treated with antithyroid drugs. The origin of this receptor is a woman younger than 30 with Graves disease. CDR3 coding DNA: TGTGCCAGCAGTTCGCCCTTTTCGAGGACTAGTTCGAACGCCGGGGAGCTGTTTTTT. This codes for CASSSPFSRTSSNAGELFF.